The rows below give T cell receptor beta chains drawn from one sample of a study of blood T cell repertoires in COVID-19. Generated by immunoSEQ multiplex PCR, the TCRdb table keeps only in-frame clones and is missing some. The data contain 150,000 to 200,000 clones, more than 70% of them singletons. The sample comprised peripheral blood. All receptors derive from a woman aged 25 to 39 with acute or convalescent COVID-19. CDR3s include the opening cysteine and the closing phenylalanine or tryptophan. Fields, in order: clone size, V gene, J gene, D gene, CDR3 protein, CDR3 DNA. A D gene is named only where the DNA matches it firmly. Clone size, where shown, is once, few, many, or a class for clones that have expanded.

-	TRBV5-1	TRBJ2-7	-	CASSKTSGREQYF	TGCGCCAGCAGCAAGACTAGTGGGCGCGAGCAGTACTTC
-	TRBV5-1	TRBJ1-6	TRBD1	CASSLDPGGFSPLHF	TGCGCCAGCAGCTTGGATCCAGGGGGGTTTTCACCCCTCCACTTT
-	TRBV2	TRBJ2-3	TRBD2	CASLAVAPRDTQYF	TGTGCCAGCCTAGCGGTGGCCCCGAGGGATACGCAGTATTTT
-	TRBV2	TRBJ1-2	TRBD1	CASSEAPGQGGNGYTF	TGTGCCAGCAGTGAAGCCCCCGGACAGGGCGGTAATGGCTACACCTTC
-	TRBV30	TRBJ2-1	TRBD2	CAWSVQTSGKVYEQFF	TGTGCCTGGAGTGTACAAACTAGCGGGAAGGTCTATGAGCAGTTCTTC
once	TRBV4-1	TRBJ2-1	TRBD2	CASSQDGLAGGQEQFF	TGCGCCAGCAGCCAAGATGGACTAGCGGGAGGGCAGGAGCAGTTCTTC
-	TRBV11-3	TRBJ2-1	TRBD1	CASSLDGTGTNEQFF	TGTGCCAGCAGCTTAGATGGGACAGGGACGAATGAGCAGTTCTTC
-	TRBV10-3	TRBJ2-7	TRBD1	CAIGTGLVSGQYF	TGTGCCATCGGGACAGGGCTGGTGTCTGGGCAGTACTTC
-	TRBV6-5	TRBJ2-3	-	CASNAAGRTQYF	TGTGCCAGCAACGCCGCGGGGAGGACGCAGTATTTT
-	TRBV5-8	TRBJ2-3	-	CASSTYRVPDTQYF	TGTGCCAGCAGCACCTACAGGGTTCCAGATACGCAGTATTTT
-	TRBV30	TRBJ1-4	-	CACFPDSNEKLFF	TGTGCCTGCTTTCCGGACAGTAATGAAAAACTGTTTTTT
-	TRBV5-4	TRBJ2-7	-	CASSLPPESYEQYF	TGTGCCAGCAGCTTGCCCCCGGAGTCCTACGAGCAGTACTTC
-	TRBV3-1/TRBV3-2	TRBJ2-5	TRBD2	CASSQGTSGQETQYF	TGTGCCAGCAGCCAAGGGACTAGCGGGCAAGAGACCCAGTACTTC
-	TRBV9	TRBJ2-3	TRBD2	CASSLSGRIPDTQYF	TGTGCCAGCAGCCTTAGCGGGAGGATCCCAGATACGCAGTATTTT
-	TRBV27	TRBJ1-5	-	CASSSLPGENQPQHF	TGTGCCAGCAGTTCACTACCAGGGGAAAATCAGCCCCAGCATTTT
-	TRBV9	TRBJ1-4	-	CASSVRGYGVNEKLFF	TGTGCCAGCAGCGTAAGAGGGTACGGGGTGAATGAAAAACTGTTTTTT
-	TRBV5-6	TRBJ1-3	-	CASSFLQAGNTIYF	TGTGCCAGCAGCTTCTTGCAGGCTGGAAACACCATATATTTT
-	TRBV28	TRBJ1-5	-	CASTASGNQPQHF	TGTGCCAGCACTGCGAGTGGCAATCAGCCCCAGCATTTT
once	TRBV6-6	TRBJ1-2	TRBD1	CASRDRGLGYTF	TGTGCCAGCAGGGACAGGGGGCTTGGCTACACCTTC
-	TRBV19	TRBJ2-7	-	CASIGPTDREQYF	TGTGCCAGTATTGGTCCGACCGACAGAGAGCAGTACTTC
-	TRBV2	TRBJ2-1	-	CASRAGLASFNEQFF	TGTGCCAGCAGGGCCGGACTGGCCTCCTTCAATGAGCAGTTCTTC
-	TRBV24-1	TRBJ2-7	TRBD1	CATSLTGENYEQYF	TGTGCCACCAGTCTGACAGGGGAAAACTACGAGCAGTACTTC
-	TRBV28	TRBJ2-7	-	CASTRVGGLYEQYF	TGTGCCAGCACGAGGGTGGGAGGACTGTACGAGCAGTACTTC
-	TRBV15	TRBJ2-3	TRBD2	CATSRYSGRETQYF	TGTGCCACCAGCAGATATAGCGGGAGGGAAACGCAGTATTTT
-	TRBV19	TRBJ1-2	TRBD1	CASSITGGENGYTF	TGTGCCAGTAGTATTACAGGGGGCGAGAATGGCTACACCTTC
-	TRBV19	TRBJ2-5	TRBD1	CASRDRGRAETQYF	TGTGCCAGTAGAGACAGGGGGCGGGCAGAGACCCAGTACTTC
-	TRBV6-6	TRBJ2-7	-	CASRQGPYEQYF	TGTGCCAGCAGACAGGGACCTTACGAGCAGTACTTC